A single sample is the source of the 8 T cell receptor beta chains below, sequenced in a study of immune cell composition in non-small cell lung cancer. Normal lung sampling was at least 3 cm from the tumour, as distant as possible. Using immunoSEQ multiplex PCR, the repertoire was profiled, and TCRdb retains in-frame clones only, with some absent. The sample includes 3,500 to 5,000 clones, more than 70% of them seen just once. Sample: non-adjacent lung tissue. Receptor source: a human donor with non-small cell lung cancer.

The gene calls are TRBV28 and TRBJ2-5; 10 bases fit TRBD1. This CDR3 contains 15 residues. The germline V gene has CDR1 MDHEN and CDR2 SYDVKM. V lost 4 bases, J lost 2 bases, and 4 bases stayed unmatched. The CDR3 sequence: CASSSTGGGQETQYF. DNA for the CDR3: TGTGCCAGCAGTTCGACAGGGGGCGGACAAGAGACCCAGTACTTC. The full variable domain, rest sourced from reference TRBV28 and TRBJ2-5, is DVKVTQSSRYLVKRTGEKVFLECVQDMDHENMFWYRQDPGLGLRLIYFSYDVKMKEKGDIPEGYSVSREKKERFSLILESASTNQTSMYLCASSSTGGGQETQYFGPGTRLLVL.

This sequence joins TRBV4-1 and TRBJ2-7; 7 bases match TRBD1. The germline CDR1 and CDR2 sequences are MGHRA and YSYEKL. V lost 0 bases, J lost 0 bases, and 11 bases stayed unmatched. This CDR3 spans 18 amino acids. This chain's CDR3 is CASSQDRRTGLISYEQYF. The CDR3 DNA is TGCGCCAGCAGCCAAGATCGCAGGACAGGACTTATCTCCTACGAGCAGTACTTC.

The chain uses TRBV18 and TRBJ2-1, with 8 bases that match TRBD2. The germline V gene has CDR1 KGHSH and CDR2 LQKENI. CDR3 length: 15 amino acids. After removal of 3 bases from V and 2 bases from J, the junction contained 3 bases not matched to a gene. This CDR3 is CASSPEGLAYNEQFF. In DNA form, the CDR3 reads TGTGCCAGCTCACCCGAGGGACTAGCCTACAATGAGCAGTTCTTC.

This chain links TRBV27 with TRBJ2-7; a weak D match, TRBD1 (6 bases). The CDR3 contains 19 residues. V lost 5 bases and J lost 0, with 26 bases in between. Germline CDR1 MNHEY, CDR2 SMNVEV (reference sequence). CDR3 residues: CASSLQAFRRGIFSYEQYF. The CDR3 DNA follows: TGTGCCAGCAGTCTACAGGCTTTTCGCAGGGGTATTTTCTCCTACGAGCAGTACTTC.

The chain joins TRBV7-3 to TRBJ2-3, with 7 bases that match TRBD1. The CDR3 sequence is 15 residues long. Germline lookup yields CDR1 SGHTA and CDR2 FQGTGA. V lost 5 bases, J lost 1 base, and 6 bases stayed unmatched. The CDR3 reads CASSDWGQRTDTQYF. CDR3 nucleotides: TGTGCCAGCAGCGATTGGGGACAGCGCACAGATACGCAGTATTTT.

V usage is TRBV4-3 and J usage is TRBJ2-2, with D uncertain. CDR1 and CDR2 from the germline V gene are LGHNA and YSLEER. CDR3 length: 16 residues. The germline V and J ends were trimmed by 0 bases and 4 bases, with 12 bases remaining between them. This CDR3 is CASSQEIQQATGELFF. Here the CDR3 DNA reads TGCGCCAGCAGCCAAGAGATCCAGCAAGCCACCGGGGAGCTGTTTTTT.

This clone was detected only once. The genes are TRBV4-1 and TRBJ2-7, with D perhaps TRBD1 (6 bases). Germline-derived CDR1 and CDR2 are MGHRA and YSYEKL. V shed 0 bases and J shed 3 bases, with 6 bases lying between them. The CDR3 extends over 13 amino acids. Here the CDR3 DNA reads TGCGCCAGCAGCCAAGACAGGGGCTACGAGCAGTACTTC. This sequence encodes CASSQDRGYEQYF.

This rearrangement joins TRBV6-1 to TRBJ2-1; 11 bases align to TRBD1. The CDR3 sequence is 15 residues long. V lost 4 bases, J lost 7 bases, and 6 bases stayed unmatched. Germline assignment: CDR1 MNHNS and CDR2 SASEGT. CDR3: CASSGAGTGGNEQFF. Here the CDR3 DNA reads TGTGCCAGCAGTGGGGCCGGGACAGGGGGGAATGAGCAGTTCTTC.